The entry below describes one TCR beta chain. Its cognate antigen is unknown. Germline values: CDR1 SGHRS, CDR2 YFSETQ. The CDR3 length is 15 residues. Trimming shortened V by 4 bases and J by 1 base, and 14 bases separated the two germline ends. These data are taken from a study of T cell responses to AZD1222 COVID-19 vaccine. Using immunoSEQ multiplex PCR, the repertoire was profiled, and TCRdb retains in-frame clones only, with some absent. The sample has about 220,000 clones; 85% to 95% are singletons. Overall study findings and caveats: Targeting of unmutated variant regions was reportedly seen in nearly half of spike-specific TCRs. Donors in the cohort were predominantly white British and more often female, and clonal diversity was possibly underestimated.

The TCR was taken from an adult in good health. Material: peripheral blood, obtained on day 0 of MenACWY control vaccination. This chain joins TRBV5-1 and TRBJ1-1, with D hard to call. CDR3 coding DNA: TGCGCCAGCAGCGAGGCACCGGCTGGGAACACTGAAGCTTTCTTT. Protein sequence: CASSEAPAGNTEAFF.